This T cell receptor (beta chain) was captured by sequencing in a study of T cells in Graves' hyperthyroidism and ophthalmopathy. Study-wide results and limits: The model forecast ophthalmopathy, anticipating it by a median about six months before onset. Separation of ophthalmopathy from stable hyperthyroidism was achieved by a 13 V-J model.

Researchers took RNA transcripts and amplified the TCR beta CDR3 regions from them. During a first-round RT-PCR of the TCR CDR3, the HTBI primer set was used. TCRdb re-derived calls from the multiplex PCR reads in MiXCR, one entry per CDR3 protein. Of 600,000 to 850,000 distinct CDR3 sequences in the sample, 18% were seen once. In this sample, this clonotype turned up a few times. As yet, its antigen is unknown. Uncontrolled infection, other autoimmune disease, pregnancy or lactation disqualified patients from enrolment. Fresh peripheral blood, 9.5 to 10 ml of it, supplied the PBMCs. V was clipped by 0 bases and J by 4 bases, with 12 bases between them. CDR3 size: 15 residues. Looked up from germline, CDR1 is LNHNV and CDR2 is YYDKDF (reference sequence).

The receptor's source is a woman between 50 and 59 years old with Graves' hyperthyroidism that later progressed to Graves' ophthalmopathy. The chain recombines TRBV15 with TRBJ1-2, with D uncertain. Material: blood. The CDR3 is CATSRDSSGGYGYTF. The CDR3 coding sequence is TGTGCCACCAGCAGAGATTCCTCGGGAGGCTATGGCTACACCTTC.